The rows below give T cell receptor beta chains drawn from one sample of a study of early T cells in non-severe SARS-CoV-2 infection. MiXCR was run by TCRdb on the 5' RACE reads, yielding one entry per CDR3 protein. The sample lists about 26,000 distinct CDR3 sequences, 4% to 5.5% occurring once. The specimen was whole blood. Source of these receptors: an adult who was a healthcare worker with PCR-confirmed SARS-CoV-2 infection or an uninfected control (not recorded which). Each CDR3 is given with its conserved first and last residue.

V gene,J gene,CDR3 protein
TRBV7-6,TRBJ2-7,CASSPRRRRGTYEQYF
TRBV3-1,TRBJ2-7,CASSQVPGLAGGPYEQYF
TRBV4-1,TRBJ2-5,CASKDRQETQYF
TRBV29-1,TRBJ2-7,CSVEDRQGKNEQYF
TRBV7-2,TRBJ2-1,CASRTSGSSYNEQFF
TRBV7-9,TRBJ2-5,CASSSYPETQYF
TRBV7-2,TRBJ2-1,CASSQGQGYNEQFF
TRBV6-4,TRBJ2-3,CASSRLGGRDTQYF
TRBV4-1,TRBJ1-5,CASSQDSHVNQPQHF
TRBV29-1,TRBJ1-1,CSVQGLGTEAFF
TRBV20-1,TRBJ2-1,CSAGAGGPRANEQFF
TRBV18,TRBJ2-3,CASSPPTVYTQYF
TRBV20-1,TRBJ1-1,CSAKTPGQMNTEAFF
TRBV7-2,TRBJ2-7,CASSPGRLLYF
TRBV27,TRBJ2-1,CASSPATGLASNEQFF
TRBV18,TRBJ1-6,CASSPNRQGNNSPLHF
TRBV12-3/TRBV12-4,TRBJ1-3,CASSSRTASGNTIYF
TRBV7-2,TRBJ2-1,CANKNRGENEQFF
TRBV5-5,TRBJ2-3,CASSYGQGFSTDTQYF
TRBV7-2,TRBJ1-5,CASSLERRSRDKPRSNQPQHF
TRBV7-9,TRBJ2-5,CASSTTGIQETQYF
TRBV5-6,TRBJ2-3,CASSFLGLAGADTQYF
TRBV30,TRBJ2-1,CAWIAGGWEQFF
TRBV7-9,TRBJ1-2,CASSLDEGGAGYTF
TRBV5-1,TRBJ2-7,CASSSVAGSSYEQYF
TRBV25-1,TRBJ2-3,CASSRTSLATDTQYF
TRBV13,TRBJ2-7,CASSVSRLAGGLPAGEQYF
TRBV20-1,TRBJ2-1,CREYNEQFF
TRBV7-2,TRBJ2-1,CASSSLAGGGRVEQFF
TRBV11-3,TRBJ1-4,CASSLGGQAQWTNEKLFF
TRBV3-1,TRBJ1-1,CASSPHFRAEAFF
TRBV6-5,TRBJ2-1,CASRAGTYNEQFF
TRBV4-2,TRBJ2-6,CASSQEGGGGANVLTF
TRBV9,TRBJ1-2,CASSVSGSSPNYGYTF
TRBV7-2,TRBJ1-3,CASSLRGQRDTIYF
TRBV2,TRBJ2-6,CASLSAGGANVLTF
TRBV4-2,TRBJ2-4,CASSQVPSGTGLAKNIQYF
TRBV5-1,TRBJ2-2,CASSSGGTGAGELFF
TRBV24-1,TRBJ2-3,CATGTGATDTQYF
TRBV7-2,TRBJ1-4,CASSLEVAGGGEKLFF
TRBV20-1,TRBJ1-5,CSARDSYKGNQPQHF
TRBV7-2,TRBJ2-1,CASSLAGTTRYNEQFF
TRBV20-1,TRBJ2-5,CSAQRGIQETQYF
TRBV12-3/TRBV12-4,TRBJ2-1,CASSLSASGNNEQFF
TRBV2,TRBJ1-6,CASSADRVRTPLHF
TRBV20-1,TRBJ2-1,CSAMWRVSGLFREQFF
TRBV7-8,TRBJ2-1,CASSIDRTSRHNEQFF
TRBV20-1,TRBJ1-1,CSARFPGRGRRGTEAFF
TRBV20-1,TRBJ2-7,CSARTSEPYEQYF
TRBV4-2,TRBJ1-2,CASSAGLANYGYTF
TRBV20-1,TRBJ2-3,CSAPRESVGDTQYF